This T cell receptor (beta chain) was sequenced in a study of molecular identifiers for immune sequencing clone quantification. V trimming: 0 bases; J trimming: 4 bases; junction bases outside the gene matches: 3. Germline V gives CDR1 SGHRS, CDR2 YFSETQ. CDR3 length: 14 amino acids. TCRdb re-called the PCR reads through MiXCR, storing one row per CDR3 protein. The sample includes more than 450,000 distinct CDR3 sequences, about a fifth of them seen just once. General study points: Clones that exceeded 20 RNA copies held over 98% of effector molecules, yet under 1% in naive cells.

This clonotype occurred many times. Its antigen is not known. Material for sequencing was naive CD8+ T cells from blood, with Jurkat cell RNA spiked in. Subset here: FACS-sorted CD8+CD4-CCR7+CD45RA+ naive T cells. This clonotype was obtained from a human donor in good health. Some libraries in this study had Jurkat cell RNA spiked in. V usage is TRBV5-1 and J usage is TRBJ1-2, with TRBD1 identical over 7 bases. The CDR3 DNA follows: TGCGCCAGCAGCTTGGGGGACAGCCTCTATGGCTACACCTTC. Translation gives CASSLGDSLYGYTF.